This section outlines one TCR beta chain sequence together with its context. Its specificity is not known. The data were obtained in a study of shared clonotypes between healthy human individuals. As defined, naive CD8 cells were CD45RO-negative and positively selected for CCR7, with terminally differentiated effector memory CD45RA+ cells excluded. Within Nashville, Tennessee resided all donors, each a Caucasian adult. Notes on the study in general: Clonotypes not shared had lower generation probabilities than those common to all four donors. Clonotype sharing across donors was expected to vary with sequencing depth. Even with large depth, rarefaction showed that sorted-subset sequencing was incomplete.

TCRdb's table, derived via immunoSEQ multiplex PCR, lists solely in-frame clones and lacks some. The sample yields about 680,000 clones, roughly nine tenths seen once. Germline V gene sequence: CDR1 MDHEN, CDR2 SYDVKM. Trimming removed 10 bases at V and 5 bases at J, with 24 bases between. The CDR3 contains 16 residues. The sequenced sample was naive CD8+ T cells sorted from blood. The rearrangement links TRBV28 to TRBJ1-5; tentatively, D is TRBD1 (6 bases). The clonotype originates from a man aged 25 to 45 in good health. DNA of the CDR3: TGTGCCACCAAACGCCCCCCGGGGGCCCAAGATCAGCCCCAGCATTTT. It is translated as CATKRPPGAQDQPQHF.